A selection of T cell receptor beta chains follows, all from one sample in a study of OX40 agonist ivuxolimab in advanced cancers. Using immunoSEQ multiplex PCR, the repertoire was profiled, and TCRdb retains in-frame clones only, with some absent. The sample gives around 74,000 clones, about 90% of which show up once; approximately 0.48% is in the top ten. The sequences come from CD4+ or CD8+ T cells sorted from blood, collected in a trial of the OX40 agonist ivuxolimab. The origin of the receptors is an adult with an advanced solid tumor such as melanoma, head and neck, liver or kidney cancer. Each CDR3 is given with its conserved first and last residue. The D gene is left open where the match is weak. A clone size is listed for some rows: how often the clone was seen (once, few, many), or a class if it is expanded.

D gene,V gene,clone size,J gene,CDR3 DNA,CDR3 protein
TRBD2,TRBV2,few,TRBJ2-7,TGTGCCAGCAGTCCTGGACTAGCGGGAGGCCTCGCGGAGCAGTACTTC,CASSPGLAGGLAEQYF
TRBD2,TRBV7-9,NA,TRBJ2-5,TGTGCCAGCAGCTTACCGGTGGGACTAGCGGGAGGGGAGACCCAGTACTTC,CASSLPVGLAGGETQYF
TRBD1,TRBV15,NA,TRBJ2-7,TGTGCCACCGGACAGGGGGTCGGCGGGTACGAGCAGTACTTC,CATGQGVGGYEQYF
TRBD1,TRBV7-9,NA,TRBJ1-2,TGTGCCAGCAGCTTAGGGTCGGACAGGGATCCCTACACCTTC,CASSLGSDRDPYTF
NA,TRBV5-6,NA,TRBJ1-2,TGTGCCAGCACCCTTGGGTCCAGGTACCATGGCTACACCTTC,CASTLGSRYHGYTF
NA,TRBV27,NA,TRBJ2-7,TGTGCCAGCAGTTCCTCCCCTGACACCTACTCCTACGAGCAGTACTTC,CASSSSPDTYSYEQYF
NA,TRBV4-1,NA,TRBJ2-6,TGCGCCAGCAGCCGGACATGGGGCAGGGATGGCTCTGGGGCCAACGTCCTGACTTTC,CASSRTWGRDGSGANVLTF
TRBD2,TRBV11-3,NA,TRBJ2-3,TGTGCCAGCAGCTCGAGACCTAGCGGCTTAGATACGCAGTATTTT,CASSSRPSGLDTQYF
NA,TRBV6-6,NA,TRBJ1-2,TGTGCCAGCAGTTTATCAGGGGACTATGGCTACACCTTC,CASSLSGDYGYTF
NA,TRBV5-4,NA,TRBJ2-1,TGTGCCAGCAGCCTAAGTCCTTATGAGCAGTTCTTC,CASSLSPYEQFF
NA,TRBV7-3,once,TRBJ2-6,TGTGCCAGCAGCTTAGAACGGACCTCTGGGGCCAACGTCCTGACTTTC,CASSLERTSGANVLTF
TRBD1,TRBV6-1,NA,TRBJ1-5,TGTGCCAGCAGTGGAGACAGGGCTCAGCCCCAGCATTTT,CASSGDRAQPQHF
NA,TRBV7-7,NA,TRBJ2-3,TGTGCTAGCAGCTTAGGGGACACAGATACGCAGTATTTT,CASSLGDTDTQYF
NA,TRBV2,NA,TRBJ2-1,TGTGCCAGCAGTGAGTTAGGCCGCGGATGGCAGTTCTTC,CASSELGRGWQFF
NA,TRBV7-2,NA,TRBJ2-7,TGTGCCAGCAGCCGTACGCCCACCCCCCTCTACGAGCAGTACTTC,CASSRTPTPLYEQYF
TRBD1,TRBV6-6,NA,TRBJ1-5,TGTGCCAGCAGCCAGGGGGGGGGCGGGCAGCCCCAGCATTTT,CASSQGGGGQPQHF
NA,TRBV10-3,NA,TRBJ2-5,TGTGCCATCAGTGATAAGGGGTTTAACCAAGAGACCCAGTACTTC,CAISDKGFNQETQYF
NA,TRBV29-1,NA,TRBJ2-3,TGCAGCGTCAAGGCTAGCTTCACAGATACGCAGTATTTT,CSVKASFTDTQYF
NA,TRBV5-1,NA,TRBJ1-3,TGCGCCAGCAGCTCCACGGACAGCTCTGGAAACACCATATATTTT,CASSSTDSSGNTIYF
NA,TRBV5-6,NA,TRBJ2-7,TGTGCCAGCAGCTTGGGACTAGAGCGCTACGAGCAGTACTTC,CASSLGLERYEQYF